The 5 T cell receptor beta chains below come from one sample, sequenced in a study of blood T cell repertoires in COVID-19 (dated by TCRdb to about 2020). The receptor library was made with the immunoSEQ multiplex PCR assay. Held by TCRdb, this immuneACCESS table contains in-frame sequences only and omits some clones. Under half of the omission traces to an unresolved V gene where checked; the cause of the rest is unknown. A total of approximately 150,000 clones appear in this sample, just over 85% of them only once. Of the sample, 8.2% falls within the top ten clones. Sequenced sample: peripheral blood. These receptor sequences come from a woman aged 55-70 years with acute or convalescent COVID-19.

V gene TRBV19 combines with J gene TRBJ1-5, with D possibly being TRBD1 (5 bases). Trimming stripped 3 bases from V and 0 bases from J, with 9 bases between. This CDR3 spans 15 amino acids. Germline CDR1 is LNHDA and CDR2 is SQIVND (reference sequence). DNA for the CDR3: TGTGCCAGTAGTATGGGGGGTGCTAGCAATCAGCCCCAGCATTTT. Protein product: CASSMGGASNQPQHF.

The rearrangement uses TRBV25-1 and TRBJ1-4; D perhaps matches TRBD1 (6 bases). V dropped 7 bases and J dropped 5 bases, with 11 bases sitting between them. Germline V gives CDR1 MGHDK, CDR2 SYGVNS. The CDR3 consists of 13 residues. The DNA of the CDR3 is TGTGCCAGCACCAGGGGACCCAATGAAAAACTGTTTTTT. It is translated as CASTRGPNEKLFF.

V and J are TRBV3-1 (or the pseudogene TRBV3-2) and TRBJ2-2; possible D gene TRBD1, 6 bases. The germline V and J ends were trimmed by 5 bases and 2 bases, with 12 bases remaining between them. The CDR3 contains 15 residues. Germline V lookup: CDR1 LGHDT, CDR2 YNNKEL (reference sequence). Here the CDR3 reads CASSLKTGNTGELFF. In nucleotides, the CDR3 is TGTGCCAGCAGCTTGAAGACAGGAAACACCGGGGAGCTGTTTTTT.

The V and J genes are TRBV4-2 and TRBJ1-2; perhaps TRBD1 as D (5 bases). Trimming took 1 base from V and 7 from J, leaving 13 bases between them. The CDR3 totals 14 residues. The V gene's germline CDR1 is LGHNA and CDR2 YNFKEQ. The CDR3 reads CASSQGGGRIGYTF. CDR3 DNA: TGTGCCAGCAGCCAAGGGGGGGGACGGATTGGCTACACCTTC.

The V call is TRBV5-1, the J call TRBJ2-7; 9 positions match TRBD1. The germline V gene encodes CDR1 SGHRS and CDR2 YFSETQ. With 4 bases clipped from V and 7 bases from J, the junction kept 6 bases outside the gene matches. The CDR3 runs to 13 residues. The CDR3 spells CASSLDRGLEQYF. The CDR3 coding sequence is TGCGCCAGCAGCCTGGACAGGGGCCTTGAGCAGTACTTC.